The clone carrying this TCR beta chain appeared many times. No antigen is known for it. This entry comes from a study of early T cells in non-severe SARS-CoV-2 infection. In the study overall: Sequencing input comprised bulk RNA from unsorted whole blood; chain pairing was not available. Whole-study results and caveats: Clonotype matching in VDJdb favored anti-spike CD8 responses and did not capture private and CD4 specificities.

Individual cDNA molecules were tagged with unique molecular identifiers. TCRdb analysed the 5' RACE reads with MiXCR anew, one entry per CDR3 protein. The repertoire has about 60,000 distinct CDR3 sequences, 8% to 10% of them found once; the top ten carry around 8.3%. The CDR3 extends over 17 amino acids. CDR1 DFQATT and CDR2 SNEGSKA come from the germline V gene (reference sequence). After removal of 0 bases from V and 8 bases from J, the junction contained 13 bases not matched to a gene. This sequence originates from an adult who was a healthcare worker with PCR-confirmed SARS-CoV-2 infection or an uninfected control (not recorded which). The chain employs TRBV20-1 and TRBJ2-4; the match to TRBD2 covers 10 bases. Specimen: whole blood. The CDR3, as DNA: TGCAGTGCTAGAGATGCCGTAACTAGCGGGACCGGAGACATTCAGTACTTC. This translates into CSARDAVTSGTGDIQYF.